This TCR beta chain is from a study of technical replicates of blood from a handful of donors. The table came from immunoSEQ multiplex PCR; TCRdb's copy has only in-frame clones and leaves some out. The sample records about 50,000 clones, nearly 95% being singletons. The CDR3 sequence is 15 residues long. Per the germline V gene, CDR1 is SEHNR and CDR2 is FQNEAQ (reference sequence). The V and J ends lost 5 bases and 7 bases, in that order; junction bases with no gene match: 5. This clonotype was sampled from a human donor in good health. Some clones in this sample may be carry-over from other donors' samples. Sequenced sample: PBMCs. The rearrangement uses TRBV7-9 and TRBJ2-1; TRBD2 matches 13 bases. DNA for the CDR3: TGTGCCAGCAGCCCCAGGACTAGCGGGAGAAATGAGCAGTTCTTC. This codes for CASSPRTSGRNEQFF.